The clone carrying this T cell receptor beta chain was recorded only once. This entry is derived from a study of OX40 agonist ivuxolimab in advanced cancers. Study information: Partial responses, seen in three patients, involved one hepatocellular carcinoma and two cutaneous melanomas.

V was pared by 4 bases and J by 8 bases, with 6 bases of the junction left unmatched. Germline CDR1 reads LGHNA; CDR2 reads YSLEER. The CDR3 loop spans 15 amino acids. Produced via immunoSEQ multiplex PCR; TCRdb's table is partial and in-frame only. Of tens of thousands of clones listed, around 91% were seen once; the top ten hold 18%. Here the sequenced sample was CD4+ or CD8+ T cells sorted from blood, taken in a trial of the OX40 agonist ivuxolimab. V and J are TRBV4-3 and TRBJ2-4, with 12 bases matching TRBD1. This receptor was taken from an adult with an advanced solid tumor such as melanoma, head and neck, liver or kidney cancer. The DNA of the CDR3 is TGCGCCAGCAGCCCGGGGACAGGGGGCTCGGACATTCAGTACTTC. It translates to CASSPGTGGSDIQYF.